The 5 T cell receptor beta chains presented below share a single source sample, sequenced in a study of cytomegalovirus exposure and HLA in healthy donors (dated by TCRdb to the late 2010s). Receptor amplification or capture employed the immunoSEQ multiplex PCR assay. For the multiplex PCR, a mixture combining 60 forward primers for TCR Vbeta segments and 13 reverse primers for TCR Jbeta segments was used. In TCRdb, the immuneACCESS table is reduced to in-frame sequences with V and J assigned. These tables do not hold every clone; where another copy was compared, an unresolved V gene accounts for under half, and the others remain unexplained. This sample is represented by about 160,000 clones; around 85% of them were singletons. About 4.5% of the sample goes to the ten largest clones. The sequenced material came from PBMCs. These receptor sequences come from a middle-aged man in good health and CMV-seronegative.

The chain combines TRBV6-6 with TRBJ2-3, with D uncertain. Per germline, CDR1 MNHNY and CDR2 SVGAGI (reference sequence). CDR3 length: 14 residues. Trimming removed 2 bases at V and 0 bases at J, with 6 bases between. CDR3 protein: CASSYVTSTDTQYF. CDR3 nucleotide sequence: TGTGCCAGCAGTTACGTTACTAGCACAGATACGCAGTATTTT.

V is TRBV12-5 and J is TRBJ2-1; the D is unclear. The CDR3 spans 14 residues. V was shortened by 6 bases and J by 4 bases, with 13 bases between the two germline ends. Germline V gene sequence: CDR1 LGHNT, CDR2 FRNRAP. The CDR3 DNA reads TGTGCTAGTGGCCCCCCCTTACTATACAATGAGCAGTTCTTC. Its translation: CASGPPLLYNEQFF. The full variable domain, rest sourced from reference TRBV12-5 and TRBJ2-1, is DARVTQTPRHKVTEMGQEVTMRCQPILGHNTVFWYRQTMMQGLELLAYFRNRAPLDDSGMPKDRFSAEMPDATLATLKIQPSEPRDSAVYFCASGPPLLYNEQFFGPGTRLTVL.

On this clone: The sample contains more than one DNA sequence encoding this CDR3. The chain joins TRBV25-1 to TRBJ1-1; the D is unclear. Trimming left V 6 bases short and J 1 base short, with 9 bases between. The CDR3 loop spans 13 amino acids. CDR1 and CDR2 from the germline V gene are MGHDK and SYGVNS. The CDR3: CASRVTENTEAFF. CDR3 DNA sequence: TGTGCCAGCAGGGTTACAGAGAACACTGAAGCTTTCTTT. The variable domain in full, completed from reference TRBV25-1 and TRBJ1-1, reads EADIYQTPRYLVIGTGKKITLECSQTMGHDKMYWYQQDPGMELHLIHYSYGVNSTEKGDLSSESTVSRIRTEHFPLTLESARPSHTSQYLCASRVTENTEAFFGQGTRLTVV.

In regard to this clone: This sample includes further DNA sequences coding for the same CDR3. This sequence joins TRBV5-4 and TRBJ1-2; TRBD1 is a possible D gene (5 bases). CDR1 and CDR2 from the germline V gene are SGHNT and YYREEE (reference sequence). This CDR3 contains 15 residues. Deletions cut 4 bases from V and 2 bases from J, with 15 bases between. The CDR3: CASSLGPGSNYGYTF. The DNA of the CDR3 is TGTGCCAGCAGCCTGGGGCCAGGGTCAAACTATGGCTACACCTTC.

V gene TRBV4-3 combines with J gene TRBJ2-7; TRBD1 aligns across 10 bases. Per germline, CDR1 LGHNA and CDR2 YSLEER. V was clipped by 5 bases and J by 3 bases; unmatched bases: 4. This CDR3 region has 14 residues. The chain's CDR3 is CASSSGTGDYEQYF. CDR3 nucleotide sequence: TGCGCCAGCAGCTCCGGGACAGGGGACTACGAGCAGTACTTC.